The clone carrying this T cell receptor beta chain is a singleton in its sample. Its antigen is not identified. This CDR3 contains 16 residues. Germline CDR1 and CDR2: MGHRA and YSYEKL. V gave up 4 bases and J gave up 7 bases, with 20 bases separating them. This entry is derived from a study of cytomegalovirus exposure and HLA in healthy donors. Findings and caveats of the study: In a later analysis, at a false discovery rate of 0.05, about 17,000 TCR beta sequences matched HLA alleles.

Vbeta (60) and Jbeta (13) primers were used in the PCR. Using immunoSEQ multiplex PCR, the repertoire was profiled, and TCRdb retains in-frame clones only, with some absent. Of 200,000 or so clones listed, 60% to 85% were seen once; the top ten hold around 15%. V gene TRBV4-1 combines with J gene TRBJ2-1; D is perhaps TRBD1 (7 bases). The TCR originated in a man aged 40-49 years in good health and CMV-seronegative. Sequenced input: PBMCs. CDR3 sequence: CASSRGTEVEVNEQFF. In nucleotides, the CDR3 is TGCGCCAGCAGCCGCGGGACAGAAGTGGAGGTTAATGAGCAGTTCTTC.